One sample yielded the 22 T cell receptor beta chains listed below, sequenced in a study of T cell responses to AZD1222 COVID-19 vaccine. The table came from immunoSEQ multiplex PCR; TCRdb's copy has only in-frame clones and leaves some out. The profile shows tens of thousands of clones, 88% of them singletons. Sequencing used peripheral blood, obtained on day 0 of AZD1222 vaccination. These receptors were collected from an adult in good health.

V and J are TRBV25-1 and TRBJ1-2; D is possibly TRBD1 (6 bases). V shed 6 bases and J shed 0 bases, with 11 bases lying between them. The CDR3 consists of 14 residues. From germline, CDR1 is MGHDK and CDR2 SYGVNS. The CDR3 nucleotides read TGTGCCAGCAGGTTGACAGGATCTAACTATGGCTACACCTTC. Its protein product is CASRLTGSNYGYTF.

In its sample, this clone was seen once. The chain combines TRBV7-9 with TRBJ1-5; 7 bases fit TRBD1. Germline lookup yields CDR1 SEHNR and CDR2 FQNEAQ (reference sequence). Trimming at V came to 0 bases and at J to 0 bases, leaving 5 bases not matched to a gene. This CDR3 has 17 residues. The CDR3 nucleotides are TGTGCCAGCAGCTTAGCGGGGGGGACAGATAGCAATCAGCCCCAGCATTTT. As protein: CASSLAGGTDSNQPQHF.

The V call is TRBV13, the J call TRBJ1-2; the D is unclear. Germline V gene lookup returns CDR1 PRHDT and CDR2 FYEKMQ (reference sequence). V dropped 0 bases and J dropped 6 bases, with 8 bases sitting between them. This CDR3 region has 13 residues. CDR3 bases: TGTGCCAGCAGCTTAGGACAGTCTGATGGCTACACCTTC. Translation gives CASSLGQSDGYTF.

The V call is TRBV6-5, the J call TRBJ2-1, with D unclear. CDR3 size: 12 residues. Per the germline V gene, CDR1 is MNHEY and CDR2 is SVGAGI. With 2 bases removed from V and 8 bases from J, the gap between germline ends came to 7 bases. CDR3 sequence reads: CASSYPTDEQFF. The CDR3 coding sequence is TGTGCCAGCAGTTACCCGACTGATGAGCAGTTCTTC.

Comment on this clone: Its ends do not fully match the called genes, so a read error is possible. The rearrangement joins TRBV27 to TRBJ2-6, with D possibly matching TRBD2 (6 bases). Germline V gene lookup returns CDR1 MNHEY and CDR2 SMNVEV (reference sequence). This CDR3 is built from 16 residues. The CDR3 DNA sequence: TGTGCCAGCAGTGTATCCGGGGGCTCTGGGGCCAACGTCCTGACTTTC. This encodes CASSVSGGSGANVLTF.

The rearrangement uses TRBV3-1 (or the pseudogene TRBV3-2) and TRBJ1-4; TRBD1 matches 7 bases. Germline assignment: CDR1 LGHDT and CDR2 YNNKEL (reference sequence). Unmatched junction bases numbered 7, after V lost 4 bases and J lost 5 bases. CDR3 length equals 15 residues. The CDR3 protein is CASSPGGQSNEKLFF. DNA for the CDR3: TGTGCCAGCAGCCCAGGGGGACAGTCAAATGAAAAACTGTTTTTT.

The genes are TRBV28 and TRBJ1-3, with D possibly TRBD1 on 5 matching bases. CDR1 is MDHEN and CDR2 is SYDVKM in the germline V gene. V was pared by 4 bases and J by 4 bases, with 11 bases between. CDR3 length: 14 amino acids. The CDR3 spells CASSSGRWGNTIYF. CDR3 bases: TGTGCCAGCAGTTCAGGGCGGTGGGGAAACACCATATATTTT.

The chain recombines TRBV28 with TRBJ1-5; D possibly corresponds to TRBD1 (5 bases). The CDR3 covers 14 residues. The germline CDR1 and CDR2 sequences are MDHEN and SYDVKM. V was shortened by 10 bases and J by 1 base, with 14 bases between the two germline ends. CDR3 sequence: CATGSGGSNQPQHF. The CDR3 DNA reads as TGTGCCACCGGATCCGGGGGGAGCAATCAGCCCCAGCATTTT. The variable domain in full, with the rest retrieved from reference TRBV28 and TRBJ1-5, is DVKVTQSSRYLVKRTGEKVFLECVQDMDHENMFWYRQDPGLGLRLIYFSYDVKMKEKGDIPEGYSVSREKKERFSLILESASTNQTSMYLCATGSGGSNQPQHFGDGTRLSIL.

The chain uses TRBV9 and TRBJ1-6; 7 bases agree with TRBD1. Trimming at V came to 4 bases and at J to 5 bases, leaving 12 bases not matched to a gene. CDR1 SGDLS and CDR2 YYNGEE come from the germline V gene. This CDR3 has 17 residues. CDR3 sequence reads: CASSPWDSSPHNSPLHF. In DNA, the CDR3 is TGTGCCAGCAGCCCCTGGGACAGCTCCCCTCATAATTCACCCCTCCACTTT.

This rearrangement joins TRBV19 to TRBJ1-2, with 7 positions matching TRBD1. CDR3 length equals 15 residues. Germline V CDR1 and CDR2: LNHDA, SQIVND (reference sequence). The ends lost 7 bases at V and 3 bases at J; junction bases unmatched: 11. CDR3 nucleotides: TGTGCCAGTACCCCGGGACAGCTTGTCTACTATGGCTACACCTTC. It translates to CASTPGQLVYYGYTF.

The chain links TRBV6-5 to TRBJ1-2; no definite D call. The germline gives CDR1 MNHEY, CDR2 SVGAGI. V lost 0 bases, J lost 5 bases, and 10 bases lay in between. This CDR3 spans 14 amino acids. CDR3 DNA sequence: TGTGCCAGCAGTTACTCGAGGCAGGAGTATGGCTACACCTTC. It codes for CASSYSRQEYGYTF.

In its sample, this clone was seen once. V and J are TRBV20-1 and TRBJ2-7; maybe TRBD2 (5 bases). Germline-derived CDR1 and CDR2 are DFQATT and SNEGSKA (reference sequence). There are 11 residues in the CDR3. V was trimmed by 6 bases and J by 3 bases, leaving 9 bases between them. CDR3 protein: CSAPLVYEQYF. CDR3 coding DNA: TGCAGTGCGCCACTAGTCTACGAGCAGTACTTC.

This clone was detected once. The chain is built from TRBV19 and TRBJ2-3; D is undetermined. The CDR3 consists of 17 residues. Per the germline V gene, CDR1 is LNHDA and CDR2 is SQIVND (reference sequence). Deletions cut 6 bases from V and 1 base from J, with 20 bases between. CDR3 bases: TGTGCCAGTAGCTCTTCCCGTCGAAGGTCCGGCACAGATACGCAGTATTTT. This encodes CASSSSRRRSGTDTQYF.

This clone is a singleton in its sample. The rearrangement links TRBV29-1 to TRBJ2-2; 7 bases are a match to TRBD1. V gave up 6 bases and J gave up 1 base; unmatched junction bases: 8. Germline V lookup: CDR1 SQVTM, CDR2 ANQGSEA. CDR3 length equals 15 residues. CDR3: CSVYTGALNTGELFF. The CDR3 DNA follows: TGCAGCGTGTACACAGGGGCCCTGAACACCGGGGAGCTGTTTTTT.

V and J are TRBV19 and TRBJ2-5; TRBD1 agrees at 10 bases. This CDR3 contains 17 residues. The V gene end was trimmed by 3 bases and the J gene end by 2 bases; junction bases not matched to a gene: 9. Germline-derived CDR1 and CDR2 are LNHDA and SQIVND (reference sequence). This CDR3 is CASSIVGGQGPQETQYF. CDR3 nucleotides: TGTGCCAGTAGTATTGTAGGGGGACAGGGGCCTCAAGAGACCCAGTACTTC. Drawing the rest from reference TRBV19 and TRBJ2-5, the complete variable domain is DGGITQSPKYLFRKEGQNVTLSCEQNLNHDAMYWYRQDPGQGLRLIYYSQIVNDFQKGDIAEGYSVSREKKESFPLTVTSAQKNPTAFYLCASSIVGGQGPQETQYFGPGTRLLVL.

The V and J genes are TRBV29-1 and TRBJ1-1, with D possibly being TRBD1 (5 bases). Germline V gene data show CDR1 as SQVTM and CDR2 as ANQGSEA. The CDR3 loop spans 13 amino acids. V was pared by 4 bases and J by 8 bases, with 17 bases between. Here the CDR3 DNA reads TGCAGCGTTGTAGGGCAGGGAATTGGGGAAGCTTTCTTT. It yields the protein CSVVGQGIGEAFF.

The V call is TRBV7-8, the J call TRBJ2-7; 10 bases match TRBD2. CDR3 size: 16 residues. J was trimmed by 2 bases and V by 2 bases; bases with no gene match: 6. Germline V gene sequence: CDR1 SGHVS, CDR2 FQNEAQ. CDR3 region: CASSLRGLATTYEQYF. CDR3 coding DNA: TGTGCCAGCAGCTTAAGGGGACTAGCGACCACCTACGAGCAGTACTTC.

The V and J genes are TRBV29-1 and TRBJ2-7; TRBD2 might be the D (5 bases). The CDR3 is made up of 13 amino acids. Trimming pared 3 bases from V and 0 bases from J, leaving 9 bases between. Germline V gene lookup returns CDR1 SQVTM and CDR2 ANQGSEA. CDR3 bases: TGCAGCGTTGAGCGGGCGGGCTCCTACGAGCAGTACTTC. Amino acids: CSVERAGSYEQYF.

The chain joins TRBV5-6 to TRBJ1-2, with D possibly being TRBD1 (6 bases). V was cut by 2 bases and J by 8 bases, with 7 bases left in between. CDR1 is SGHDT, CDR2 YYEEEE, per germline. The CDR3 runs to 11 residues. Here the CDR3 DNA reads TGTGCCAGCAGCTTACAGGGCGGCTACACCTTC. Protein: CASSLQGGYTF.

This chain connects TRBV7-2 to TRBJ2-2; D is perhaps TRBD1 (6 bases). The length of the CDR3 is 16 residues. Trimming stripped 2 bases from V and 0 bases from J, with 10 bases between. CDR1 and CDR2 from the germline V gene are SGHTA and FQGNSA. The DNA of the CDR3 is TGTGCCAGCAGCTTAACCGGGACACCGAACACCGGGGAGCTGTTTTTT. This translates into CASSLTGTPNTGELFF. The complete variable domain, with remaining parts taken from reference TRBV7-2 and TRBJ2-2, reads GAGVSQSPSNKVTEKGKDVELRCDPISGHTALYWYRQSLGQGLEFLIYFQGNSAPDKSGLPSDRFSAERTGGSVSTLTIQRTQQEDSAVYLCASSLTGTPNTGELFFGEGSRLTVL.

V usage is TRBV28 and J usage is TRBJ2-3, with TRBD2 as a possible D gene (6 bases). The CDR3 has 17 residues. Looked up from germline, CDR1 is MDHEN and CDR2 is SYDVKM. Deletions cut 6 bases from V and 6 bases from J, with 25 bases between. The CDR3 region is CASSPQGAAGLGDTQYF. CDR3 coding DNA: TGTGCCAGCAGCCCTCAGGGCGCGGCGGGGCTAGGGGATACGCAGTATTTT.

A single count supports this clone. The V gene is TRBV19, the J gene TRBJ2-6; TRBD2 might be the D (7 bases). The V gene lost 3 bases and the J gene lost 4 bases, with 13 bases spanning the gap. Germline loops: CDR1 LNHDA, CDR2 SQIVND (reference sequence). CDR3 length: 16 amino acids. The CDR3 coding sequence is TGTGCCAGTAGTATCCCGGGGGGCTCCGGGGCCAACGTCCTGACTTTC. This codes for CASSIPGGSGANVLTF.